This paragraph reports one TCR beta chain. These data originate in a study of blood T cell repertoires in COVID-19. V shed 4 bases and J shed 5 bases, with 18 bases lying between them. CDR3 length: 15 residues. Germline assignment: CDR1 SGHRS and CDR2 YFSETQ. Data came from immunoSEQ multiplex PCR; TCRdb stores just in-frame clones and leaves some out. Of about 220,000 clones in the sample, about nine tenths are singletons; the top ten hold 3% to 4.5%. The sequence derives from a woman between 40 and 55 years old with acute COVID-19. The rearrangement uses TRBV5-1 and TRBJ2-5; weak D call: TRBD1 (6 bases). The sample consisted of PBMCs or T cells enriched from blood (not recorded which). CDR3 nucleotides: TGCGCCAGCAGCGTACAACAGGGAGAAGGGGAGACCCAGTACTTC. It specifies CASSVQQGEGETQYF.